This T cell receptor beta chain is drawn from a study of PD-1 blockade in classical Hodgkin lymphoma. Points from the study as a whole: Newly diagnosed patients reportedly trailed healthy donors in baseline TCR diversity. Diversity similar to that of newly diagnosed patients was seen at baseline in complete responders. Patients who initiated nivolumab within 1 year of ASCT were excluded.

As to time point: cycle 4 day 1 (C4D1), after more than 5 weeks of nivolumab. Each and every patient relapsed after autologous stem cell transplantation, and patients got differing brentuximab vedotin exposure. TCRdb's copy holds only in-frame clones and misses some; the assay was immunoSEQ multiplex PCR. The sample carries 64,000 or so clones, more than 80% recorded once. This clone was seen a handful of times. Its antigen is not identified. This receptor was identified in a human donor with classical Hodgkin lymphoma. The sample was peripheral blood mononuclear cells (PBMCs), taken before the fourth cycle of nivolumab.

CDR3 sequence reads: CASSFRAGNTIYF. Written as DNA, the CDR3 is TGTGCCAGCAGCTTTAGGGCTGGAAACACCATATATTTT. The chain has TRBV5-6 and TRBJ1-3; D remains ambiguous. Germline V gives CDR1 SGHDT, CDR2 YYEEEE. The CDR3 sequence is 13 residues long. Trimming removed 2 bases at V and 2 bases at J, with 5 bases between.